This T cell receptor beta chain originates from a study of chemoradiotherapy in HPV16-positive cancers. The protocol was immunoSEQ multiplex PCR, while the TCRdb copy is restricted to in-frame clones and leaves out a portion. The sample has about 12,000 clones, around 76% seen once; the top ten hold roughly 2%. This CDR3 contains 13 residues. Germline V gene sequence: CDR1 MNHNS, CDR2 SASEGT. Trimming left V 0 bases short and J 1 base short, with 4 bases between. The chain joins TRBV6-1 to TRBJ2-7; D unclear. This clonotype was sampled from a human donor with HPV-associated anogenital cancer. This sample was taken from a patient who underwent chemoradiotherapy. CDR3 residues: CASSEAGSYEQYF. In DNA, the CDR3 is TGTGCCAGCAGTGAAGCGGGGTCCTACGAGCAGTACTTC.